This T cell receptor beta chain appears in the sequencing data of a study of cytomegalovirus exposure and HLA in healthy donors. Points from the study as a whole: Trimming of TCR beta V- and J-genes showed a link, identified in a later analysis, to a missense DCLRE1C variant.

The PCR ran on 60 Vbeta and 13 Jbeta primers. Only in-frame clones appear in the TCRdb table, and some are missing; sequencing was by immunoSEQ multiplex PCR. The table lists approximately 130,000 clones, 81% of them singletons, with around 0.7% in the top ten. A note on this clone: Its antigen remains unknown.

V lost 4 bases, J lost 2 bases, and 9 bases lay in between. The CDR3 is made up of 13 amino acids. The germline gives CDR1 SGHDT, CDR2 YYEEEE. Sequencing was performed on PBMCs. The chain recombines TRBV5-6 with TRBJ1-2; D is undetermined. The TCR was taken from a man aged 18 to 30 in good health and CMV-seronegative. The CDR3 protein is CASSGGSNYGYTF. The CDR3 coding sequence is TGTGCCAGCAGCGGCGGGTCCAACTATGGCTACACCTTC.